This record concerns one TCR beta chain sequence. Germline V gene sequence: CDR1 LNHDA, CDR2 SQIVND (reference sequence). The CDR3 sequence is 14 residues long. In the source study's methods: Researchers report that nucleated cell counts were estimated from reference gene primer amplification. Using immunoSEQ multiplex PCR, the repertoire was profiled, and TCRdb retains in-frame clones only, with some absent. From that table come the V and J calls and clone size; the DNA was used to work out D and trimming. The table includes under 250,000 clones, under 85% detected once. The data derive from a study of blood T cell repertoires in COVID-19. In the study overall: Sources were T cells, B-cell-depleted T cells, or PBMCs; the material itself was cDNA or gDNA.

The clonotype comes from a human donor in a cohort sampled during active COVID-19. The chain employs TRBV19 and TRBJ1-5; 7 nucleotides match TRBD1. Source material: peripheral blood. DNA for the CDR3: TGTGTCTTTAGGGGCAGGGGGATCAATCAGCCCCAGCATTTT. It yields the protein CVFRGRGINQPQHF.